Detailed here is one T cell receptor beta chain. Germline CDR1 MNHEY, CDR2 SVGAGI. The length of the CDR3 is 14 residues. The germline V and J ends were trimmed by 5 bases and 2 bases, with 9 bases remaining between them. Sampled blood was obtained at baseline, cycle 4 day 1, and cycle 7 day 1. This sample is drawn from a study of OX40 agonist ivuxolimab in advanced cancers. Study details: Patients received ivuxolimab, an agonistic anti-OX40 (CD134) antibody.

Some clones are missing from TCRdb's copy, which holds only in-frame ones; the method was immunoSEQ multiplex PCR. The sample includes approximately 66,000 clones, approximately 81% of them seen just once. This TCR was sampled from an adult with an advanced solid tumor such as melanoma, head and neck, liver or kidney cancer. The rearrangement joins TRBV6-5 to TRBJ2-2, with D uncertain. The specimen comprised CD4+ or CD8+ T cells sorted from blood, sampled in a trial of the OX40 agonist ivuxolimab. CDR3 nucleotides: TGTGCCAGCAGTGTCGGACCCAACACCGGGGAGCTGTTTTTT. This gives the protein CASSVGPNTGELFF.